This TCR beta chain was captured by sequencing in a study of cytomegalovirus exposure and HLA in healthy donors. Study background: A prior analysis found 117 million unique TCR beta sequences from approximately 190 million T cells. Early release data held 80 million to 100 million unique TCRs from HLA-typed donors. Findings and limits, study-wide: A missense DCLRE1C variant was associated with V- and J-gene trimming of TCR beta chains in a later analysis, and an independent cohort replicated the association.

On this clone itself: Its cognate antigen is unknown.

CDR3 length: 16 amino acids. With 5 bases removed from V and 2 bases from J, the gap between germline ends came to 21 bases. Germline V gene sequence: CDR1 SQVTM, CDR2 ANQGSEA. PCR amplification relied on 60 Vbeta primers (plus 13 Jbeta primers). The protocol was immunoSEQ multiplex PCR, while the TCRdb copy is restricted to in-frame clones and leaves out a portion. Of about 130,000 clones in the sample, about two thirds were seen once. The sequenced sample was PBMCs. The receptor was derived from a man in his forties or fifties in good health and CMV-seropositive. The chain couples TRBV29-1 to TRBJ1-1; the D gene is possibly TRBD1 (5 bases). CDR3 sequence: CSVRGKGGGINTEAFF. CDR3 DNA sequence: TGCAGCGTTAGGGGTAAGGGTGGTGGGATTAACACTGAAGCTTTCTTT.